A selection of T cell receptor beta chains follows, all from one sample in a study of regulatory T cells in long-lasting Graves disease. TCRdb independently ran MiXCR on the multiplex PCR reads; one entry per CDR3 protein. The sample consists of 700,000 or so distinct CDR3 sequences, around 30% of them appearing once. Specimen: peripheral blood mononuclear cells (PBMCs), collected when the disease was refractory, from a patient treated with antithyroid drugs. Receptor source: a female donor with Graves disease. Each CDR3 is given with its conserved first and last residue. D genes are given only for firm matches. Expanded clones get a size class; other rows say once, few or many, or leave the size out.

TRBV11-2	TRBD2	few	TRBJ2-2	TGTGCCAGCAGCTTGACCCCCCGTGCGACTAGCGGGAGGTCCAACACCGGGGAGCTGTTTTTT	CASSLTPRATSGRSNTGELFF
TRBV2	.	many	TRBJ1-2	TGTGCCAGCCGGGGGGCAGATGGCTACACCTTC	CASRGADGYTF
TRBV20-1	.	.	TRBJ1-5	TGCAGTGCTAGCCAGGGAAAGGGCAGCAATCAGCCCCAGCATTTT	CSASQGKGSNQPQHF
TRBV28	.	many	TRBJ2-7	TGTGCCAGCAGTTACCTACCTGTTTACGAGCAGTACTTC	CASSYLPVYEQYF
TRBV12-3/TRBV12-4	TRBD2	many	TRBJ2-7	TGTGCCAGCAGTTTAGCGCTTCGGTTTACTAGCGGGGTCAAGAGCTCCTACGAGCAGTACTTC	CASSLALRFTSGVKSSYEQYF
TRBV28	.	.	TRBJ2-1	TGTGCCAGCAAAACCGGGACTGTCCCATACAATGAGCAGTTCTTC	CASKTGTVPYNEQFF
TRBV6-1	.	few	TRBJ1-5	TGTGCCAGCAGTGTCCAGGCCAACAACAATCAGCCCCAGCATTTT	CASSVQANNNQPQHF
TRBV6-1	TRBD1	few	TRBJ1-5	TGTGCCAGCAGGGCAGGGGGCAGTCAGCCCCAGCATTTT	CASRAGGSQPQHF
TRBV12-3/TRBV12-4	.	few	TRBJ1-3	TGTGCCAGCAGACGCCCGGGGGTTGCTGGAAACACCATATATTTT	CASRRPGVAGNTIYF
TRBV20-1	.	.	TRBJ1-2	TGCAGTGCTAACCCCCTCTATGGCTACACCTTC	CSANPLYGYTF
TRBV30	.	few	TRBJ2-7	TGTGCCTGGAGTGTAATAGGCTCCGAGCAGTACTTC	CAWSVIGSEQYF
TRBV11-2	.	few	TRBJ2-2	TGTGCCAGCAGCCTCGGGACCTTCGCGAACACCGGGGAGCTGTTTTTT	CASSLGTFANTGELFF
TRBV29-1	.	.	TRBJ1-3	TGCAGCGTTGAGGGGTTAGAAAACACCATATATTTT	CSVEGLENTIYF
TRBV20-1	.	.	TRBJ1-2	TGCGGGGAGGGAACCCAGAACTATGGCTACACCTTC	CGEGTQNYGYTF
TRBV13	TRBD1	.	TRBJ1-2	TGTGCCAGCAGCTTGCGCACAACAGGGGTCAGCTATGGCTACACCTTC	CASSLRTTGVSYGYTF
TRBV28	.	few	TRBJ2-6	TGTGCCAGCAGGGCTGGGGCCAACGTCCTGACTTTC	CASRAGANVLTF
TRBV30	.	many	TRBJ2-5	TGTGCCTGGAGTGTACCAGGGATAGAGACCCAGTACTTC	CAWSVPGIETQYF
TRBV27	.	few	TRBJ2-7	TGTGCCAGCAGTTCCCACCGGGACGCTCTGGGGCAGTACTTC	CASSSHRDALGQYF
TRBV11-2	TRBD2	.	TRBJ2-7	TGTGCCAGCAGCCCCCCGGGGGGGCGGGGCAGCTCCTACGAGCAGTACTTC	CASSPPGGRGSSYEQYF
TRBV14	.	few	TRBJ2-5	TGTGCCAGCAGCCGACAGGACCTGCAAGAGACCCAGTACTTC	CASSRQDLQETQYF
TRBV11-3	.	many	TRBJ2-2	TGTGCCAGCAGCTTGACAAACGGGGAGCTGTTTTTT	CASSLTNGELFF
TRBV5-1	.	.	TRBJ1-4	TGCGCCAGCAGGAACACAATCCATGAAAAACTGTTTTTT	CASRNTIHEKLFF
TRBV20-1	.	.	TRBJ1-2	TGCAGTGCCCCGACTGGGAGATCAACCTATGGCTACACCTTC	CSAPTGRSTYGYTF
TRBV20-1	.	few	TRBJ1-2	TGCAGTGCTAGGGCAGGGCAGGCTAACTATGGCTACACCTTC	CSARAGQANYGYTF
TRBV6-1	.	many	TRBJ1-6	TGTGCCAGCAGACAAAAGGTGTCAGGAGGAAATTCACCCCTCCACTTT	CASRQKVSGGNSPLHF
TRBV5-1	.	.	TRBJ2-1	TGCGCCAGCAGCTTGCGGCGGGATACTGAGCAGTTCTTC	CASSLRRDTEQFF
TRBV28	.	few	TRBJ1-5	TGTGCCAGCAGGGCAGGAGGGGTCAATCAGCCCCAGCATTTT	CASRAGGVNQPQHF
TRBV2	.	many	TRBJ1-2	TGTGCCAGCAGTGAACCCGGGTCGAGAAGGCATGGCTACACCTTC	CASSEPGSRRHGYTF
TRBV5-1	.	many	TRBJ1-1	TGCGCCAGCAGCTTGGCCGGGGGCGGTGAAGCTTTCTTT	CASSLAGGGEAFF
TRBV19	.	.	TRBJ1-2	TGTGCCAGTAGTCTAGGGAGGCTCAACTATGGCTACACCTTC	CASSLGRLNYGYTF
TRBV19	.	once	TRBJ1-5	TGTGCCAGTTCGGGACGTACCCACGGCAATCAGCCCCAGCATTTT	CASSGRTHGNQPQHF
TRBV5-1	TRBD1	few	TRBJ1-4	TGCGCCAGCAGCTTGATGGGACAGGGGCCTGAAAAACTGTTTTTT	CASSLMGQGPEKLFF
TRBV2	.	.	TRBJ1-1	TGTGCCAGCAGTGAAGCTAGGACAAGGAACACTGAAGCTTTCTTT	CASSEARTRNTEAFF
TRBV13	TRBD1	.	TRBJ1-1	TGTGCCAGCAGCCCCCCACTCCGACAGGGGACTGAAGCTTTCTTT	CASSPPLRQGTEAFF
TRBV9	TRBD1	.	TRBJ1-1	TGTGCCAGCAGCGCGGGACAGGGTGAAGCTTTCTTT	CASSAGQGEAFF
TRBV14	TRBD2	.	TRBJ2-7	TGTGCCAGCAGCCAATCACTAGCGGGGGCTTACGAGCAGTACTTC	CASSQSLAGAYEQYF
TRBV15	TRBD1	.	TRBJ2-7	TGTGCCACCAGCAGTGGCAGGGGGCTGAGCGAGCAGTACTTC	CATSSGRGLSEQYF
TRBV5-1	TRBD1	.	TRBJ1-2	TGCGCCAGCAGCCTGGGACAGCCGAGCTATGGCTACACCTTC	CASSLGQPSYGYTF
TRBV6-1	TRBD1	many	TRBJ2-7	TGTGCCAGCAGAACCACCTGGGACAGGGTGAAGGCCTACGAGCAGTACTTC	CASRTTWDRVKAYEQYF
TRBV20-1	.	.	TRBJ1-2	TGCAGTGCTTCGGCCAGGTCATTCGCTAACTATGGCTACACCTTC	CSASARSFANYGYTF
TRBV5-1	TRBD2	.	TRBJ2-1	TGCGCCAGCAGCTTGGTCGGAGCCGGGACTAACTCCTACAATGAGCAGTTCTTC	CASSLVGAGTNSYNEQFF
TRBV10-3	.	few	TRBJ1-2	TGTGCCATCAGCGAATCCGAGGGATGCACCTTC	CAISESEGCTF
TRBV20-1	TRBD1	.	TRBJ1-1	TGCAGTGCTCAACAGGGGGCGGCTGAAGCTTTCTTT	CSAQQGAAEAFF